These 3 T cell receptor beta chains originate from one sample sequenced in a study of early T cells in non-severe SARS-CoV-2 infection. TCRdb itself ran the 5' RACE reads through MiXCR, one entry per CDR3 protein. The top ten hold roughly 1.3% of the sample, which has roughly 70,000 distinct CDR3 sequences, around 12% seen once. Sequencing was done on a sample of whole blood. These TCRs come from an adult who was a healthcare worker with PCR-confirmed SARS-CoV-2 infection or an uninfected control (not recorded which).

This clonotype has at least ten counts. Here the CDR3 DNA reads TGTGCCAGCAGCTTATACTCTACGAACTACAATGAGCAGTTCTTC. It encodes CASSLYSTNYNEQFF. The V and J genes are TRBV11-2 and TRBJ2-1; D unclear. CDR3 length: 15 amino acids. Deletions cut 2 bases from V and 3 bases from J, with 11 bases between. Germline V lookup: CDR1 SGHAT, CDR2 FQNNGV.

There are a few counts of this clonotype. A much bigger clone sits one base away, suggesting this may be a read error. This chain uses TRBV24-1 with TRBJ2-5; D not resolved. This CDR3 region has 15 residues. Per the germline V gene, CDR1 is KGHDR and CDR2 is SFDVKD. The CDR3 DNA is TGTGCCGCCAGTGATACGCGGACGGTCCAAGAGACCCAGTACTTC. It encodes CAASDTRTVQETQYF.

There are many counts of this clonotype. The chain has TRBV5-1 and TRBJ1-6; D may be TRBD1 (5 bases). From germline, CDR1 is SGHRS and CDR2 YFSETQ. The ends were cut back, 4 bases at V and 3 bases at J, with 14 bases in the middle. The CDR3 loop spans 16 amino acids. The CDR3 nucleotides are TGCGCCAGCAGCCTCAGGTCAGGGAACTATAATTCACCCCTCCACTTT. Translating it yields CASSLRSGNYNSPLHF.